Following are 32 T cell receptor beta chains from one sample sequenced in a study of shared clonotypes between healthy human individuals. Clones were sequenced by immunoSEQ multiplex PCR, and TCRdb holds only the in-frame ones, with some missing. The sample yields over 2 million clones, about 95% seen once. The sequencing input was naive CD4+ T cells sorted from blood. The subset is: CD45RA+ positively selected. The receptors originated from a man aged 18 to 35 in good health.

J is TRBJ2-5 and V is TRBV19; D not certain. Trimming stripped 5 bases from V and 1 base from J, with 11 bases between. CDR3 length equals 14 residues. Germline CDR1 and CDR2: LNHDA and SQIVND (reference sequence). This chain's CDR3 is CASSARRSQETQYF. The CDR3 DNA sequence: TGTGCCAGTAGTGCCCGGCGGAGCCAAGAGACCCAGTACTTC.

This clone is a singleton in its sample. The chain employs TRBV7-2 and TRBJ2-1, with 7 bases fitting TRBD2. The junction had 7 bases not matched to a gene; V was cut back by 5 bases and J by 3 bases. CDR1 is SGHTA, CDR2 FQGNSA, per germline. This CDR3 spans 15 amino acids. The CDR3 protein is CASSQSSGYYNEQFF. As DNA, the CDR3 is TGTGCCAGCAGCCAGTCTAGCGGCTACTACAATGAGCAGTTCTTC.

V usage is TRBV29-1 and J usage is TRBJ2-5; possibly TRBD2 for D (6 bases). Germline assignment: CDR1 SQVTM and CDR2 ANQGSEA. Between the trimmed V and J ends, which lost 6 bases and 5 bases, there was a span of 22 bases. The CDR3 runs 15 residues. CDR3 protein: CSVSQLASRGETQYF. DNA of the CDR3: TGCAGCGTCTCCCAGCTAGCGTCCCGGGGGGAGACCCAGTACTTC.

The rearrangement joins TRBV10-3 to TRBJ1-6; possibly TRBD1 for D (5 bases). V was shortened by 4 bases and J by 10 bases, with 17 bases between the two germline ends. There are 15 residues in the CDR3. Germline CDR1 ENHRY, CDR2 SYGVKD. This chain's CDR3 is CAISGSGTGVSPLHF. The CDR3 DNA is TGTGCCATCAGTGGATCCGGGACGGGAGTGTCACCCCTCCACTTT.

The V and J genes are TRBV6-6 and TRBJ1-3; D not certain. The V gene's germline CDR1 is MNHNY and CDR2 SVGAGI (reference sequence). The CDR3 contains 15 residues. V shed 0 bases and J shed 2 bases, with 8 bases lying between them. The CDR3 protein is CASSYSRQPGNTIYF. The CDR3 DNA is TGTGCCAGCAGTTACTCACGCCAGCCTGGAAACACCATATATTTT.

The chain recombines TRBV9 with TRBJ2-7; 12 positions match TRBD2. Germline CDR1 reads SGDLS; CDR2 reads YYNGEE. This CDR3 has 15 amino acids. Unmatched junction bases numbered 7, after V lost 4 bases and J lost 5 bases. CDR3 bases: TGTGCCAGCAGCCCCCGGACTAGCGGGGCCCACGAGCAGTACTTC. This translates into CASSPRTSGAHEQYF.

The chain joins TRBV5-4 to TRBJ1-1; TRBD1 aligns across 9 bases. Germline V gene sequence: CDR1 SGHNT, CDR2 YYREEE (reference sequence). There are 13 residues in the CDR3. Trimming took 5 bases from V and 4 from J; bases not matched to a gene: 3. CDR3 sequence: CASRDRGGTEAFF. The CDR3, as DNA: TGTGCCAGCAGGGACAGGGGTGGCACTGAAGCTTTCTTT.

J is TRBJ2-3 and V is TRBV5-1; TRBD2 agrees at 9 bases. The germline gives CDR1 SGHRS, CDR2 YFSETQ. Germline trimming cut 0 bases from V and 5 bases from J; bases unmatched to any gene: 13. This CDR3 region has 18 residues. The CDR3 protein is CASSLDFASGALGDTQYF. The CDR3 coding sequence is TGCGCCAGCAGCTTGGATTTCGCTAGCGGGGCCCTTGGAGATACGCAGTATTTT.

The chain couples TRBV28 to TRBJ2-7; tentatively, D is TRBD2 (6 bases). CDR3 length: 15 residues. V lost 8 bases and J lost 2, with 19 bases in between. The germline V gene encodes CDR1 MDHEN and CDR2 SYDVKM. CDR3 amino acids: CASQVGGDRPYEQYF. The CDR3 region has the DNA TGTGCCAGCCAGGTCGGCGGGGATCGGCCCTACGAGCAGTACTTC. Drawing the rest from reference TRBV28 and TRBJ2-7, the complete variable domain is DVKVTQSSRYLVKRTGEKVFLECVQDMDHENMFWYRQDPGLGLRLIYFSYDVKMKEKGDIPEGYSVSREKKERFSLILESASTNQTSMYLCASQVGGDRPYEQYFGPGTRLTVT.

The J gene is TRBJ1-2, the V gene TRBV4-1; D is uncertain. Germline CDR1 reads MGHRA; CDR2 reads YSYEKL. The CDR3 has 14 residues. Trimming removed 0 bases from V and 4 bases from J, with 9 bases in between. As DNA, the CDR3 is TGCGCCAGCAGCCAAGATTTCTTCGGCTATGGCTACACCTTC. Translation gives CASSQDFFGYGYTF.

Comment on this clone: Relative to the germline gene, one junction end is altered; a read error may explain this. The V call is TRBV19, the J call TRBJ2-2, with D maybe TRBD1 (6 bases). The CDR3 spans 14 residues. Germline-derived CDR1 and CDR2 are LNHDA and SQIVND (reference sequence). The CDR3 loop reads CARSIQGNTGELFF. The CDR3 DNA follows: TGTGCCCGTAGTATACAGGGCAACACCGGGGAGCTGTTTTTT. The variable domain in full, completed from reference TRBV19 and TRBJ2-2, reads DGGITQSPKYLFRKEGQNVTLSCEQNLNHDAMYWYRQDPGQGLRLIYYSQIVNDFQKGDIAEGYSVSREKKESFPLTVTSAQKNPTAFYLCARSIQGNTGELFFGEGSRLTVL.

This clone was observed at least ten times. The V call is TRBV30, the J call TRBJ1-5; the match to TRBD1 covers 7 bases. Germline-derived CDR1 and CDR2 are GTSNPN and SVGIG (reference sequence). This CDR3 is built from 16 residues. Unmatched junction bases numbered 11, after V lost 4 bases and J lost 2 bases. The CDR3 loop reads CAWMPRGRGGNQPQHF. The DNA for the CDR3 is TGTGCCTGGATGCCCAGGGGGAGGGGGGGCAATCAGCCCCAGCATTTT.

This clone was seen once. V is TRBV28 and J is TRBJ1-2; a weak D match, TRBD1 (5 bases). Germline assignment: CDR1 MDHEN and CDR2 SYDVKM. This CDR3 has 14 residues. Deletions cut 3 bases from V and 0 bases from J, with 8 bases between. The CDR3: CASSLGLPNYGYTF. The CDR3 DNA follows: TGTGCCAGCAGTTTGGGACTCCCTAACTATGGCTACACCTTC.

This chain connects TRBV12-5 to TRBJ2-1; TRBD1 aligns across 9 bases. J was trimmed by 3 bases and V by 6 bases; bases with no gene match: 12. This CDR3 has 17 residues. Germline CDR1 and CDR2: LGHNT and FRNRAP. DNA of the CDR3: TGTGCTAGTGGCCTACGGTTACGGGGACAGGGCTACAATGAGCAGTTCTTC. Translated, it gives CASGLRLRGQGYNEQFF.

J is TRBJ1-6 and V is TRBV25-1; 7 bases align to TRBD1. J lost 4 bases, V lost 1 base, and 1 base had no gene match. The CDR3 is made up of 15 amino acids. Germline values: CDR1 MGHDK, CDR2 SYGVNS. The CDR3 region is CASSEWGQYNSPLHF. Written as DNA, the CDR3 is TGTGCCAGCAGTGAATGGGGACAGTATAATTCACCCCTCCACTTT.

Concerning this clone itself: The identical CDR3 is also encoded by other nucleotide sequences in the sample. The chain carries TRBV4-1 and TRBJ1-2, with TRBD1 matching over 9 bases. CDR1 is MGHRA and CDR2 is YSYEKL in the germline V gene. The V gene end was trimmed by 1 base and the J gene end by 6 bases; junction bases not matched to a gene: 0. The CDR3 spans 13 residues. The CDR3 DNA reads TGCGCCAGCAGCCAAGGACAGGGGGATGGCTACACCTTC. It encodes CASSQGQGDGYTF.

The chain employs TRBV10-2 and TRBJ2-3; 7 positions match TRBD1. Germline CDR1 WSHSY, CDR2 SAAADI. CDR3 length: 13 amino acids. The J segment lost 4 bases and the V segment lost 3 bases, leaving 1 base of the junction unmatched. CDR3 nucleotide sequence: TGCGCCAGCAGTGAACAGGGGCCAGATACGCAGTATTTT. It yields the protein CASSEQGPDTQYF.

The chain employs TRBV19 and TRBJ2-2; weak D call: TRBD1 (6 bases). Per the germline V gene, CDR1 is LNHDA and CDR2 is SQIVND (reference sequence). Trimming took off 5 bases at V and 3 bases at J, with 13 bases between the two ends. There are 15 residues in the CDR3. CDR3 loop: CASSPGALDTGELFF. The CDR3 coding sequence is TGTGCCAGTAGTCCAGGGGCGTTGGACACCGGGGAGCTGTTTTTT.

V and J are TRBV5-8 and TRBJ1-4; no reliable D call. The CDR3 is 14 residues long. Per the germline V gene, CDR1 is SGHTS and CDR2 is YDEGEE. Trimming pared 0 bases from V and 3 bases from J, leaving 6 bases between. For the CDR3, the DNA is TGTGCCAGCAGCTTGGAGGGAGCTAATGAAAAACTGTTTTTT. Translated, it gives CASSLEGANEKLFF. Supplemented by reference TRBV5-8 and TRBJ1-4, the full variable domain reads EAGVTQSPTHLIKTRGQQATLRCSPISGHTSVYWYQQALGLGLQFLLWYDEGEERNRGNFPPRFSGRQFPNYSSELNVNALELEDSALYLCASSLEGANEKLFFGSGTQLSVL.

The chain's CDR3 is CASSRTSGLGFSEQYF. CDR3 coding DNA: TGCGCCAGCAGCCGGACTAGCGGGTTGGGTTTCAGCGAGCAGTACTTC. This chain links TRBV5-1 with TRBJ2-7; 11 nucleotides agree with TRBD2. There are 16 residues in the CDR3. With 4 bases clipped from V and 6 bases from J, the junction kept 12 bases outside the gene matches. Germline V lookup: CDR1 SGHRS, CDR2 YFSETQ.

The rearrangement joins TRBV2 to TRBJ1-5; D might be TRBD1 (5 bases). Trimming removed 3 bases at V and 3 bases at J, with 12 bases between. Germline-derived CDR1 and CDR2 are SNHLY and FYNNEI. This CDR3 is built from 15 residues. This CDR3 is CASSDFGGSNQPQHF. The CDR3 bases are TGTGCCAGCAGTGATTTCGGGGGTTCCAATCAGCCCCAGCATTTT.

The chain carries TRBV14 and TRBJ1-6; D is possibly TRBD1 (5 bases). This CDR3 region has 14 residues. Per germline, CDR1 SGHDN and CDR2 FVKESK. V lost 6 bases and J lost 5, with 11 bases in between. CDR3 sequence reads: CASSAGTHNSPLHF. CDR3 DNA: TGTGCCAGCAGTGCCGGGACTCATAATTCACCCCTCCACTTT. The variable domain in full, completed from reference TRBV14 and TRBJ1-6, reads EAGVTQFPSHSVIEKGQTVTLRCDPISGHDNLYWYRRVMGKEIKFLLHFVKESKQDESGMPNNRFLAERTGGTYSTLKVQPAELEDSGVYFCASSAGTHNSPLHFGNGTRLTVT.

The V and J genes are TRBV28 and TRBJ1-2; TRBD1 agrees at 7 bases. This CDR3 region has 14 residues. V was clipped by 7 bases and J by 7 bases; unmatched bases: 12. CDR1 is MDHEN, CDR2 SYDVKM, per germline. DNA of the CDR3: TGTGCCAGCAACACAGGGGTCCCGAGAAGTGGCTACACCTTC. Protein sequence: CASNTGVPRSGYTF.

The chain carries TRBV20-1 and TRBJ1-1; D remains unclear. The CDR3 totals 11 residues. V lost 8 bases and J 3 bases, leaving 10 bases between the germline ends. Germline lookup yields CDR1 DFQATT and CDR2 SNEGSKA (reference sequence). The CDR3 loop reads CSSFQYTEAFF. In nucleotides, the CDR3 is TGCAGTTCCTTTCAGTACACTGAAGCTTTCTTT.

The chain combines TRBV18 with TRBJ2-1, with D uncertain. V lost 3 bases to trimming and J lost 5 bases, with 5 bases between them. CDR1 and CDR2 (germline): KGHSH, LQKENI. This CDR3 region has 12 residues. The CDR3 DNA follows: TGTGCCAGCTCACCGACGGACAATGAGCAGTTCTTC. Amino acids: CASSPTDNEQFF.

The DNA of the CDR3 is TGTGCCAGCAGCTTACAATTCGGGAGTAAAGCAGATACGCAGTATTTT. Protein product: CASSLQFGSKADTQYF. V gene TRBV11-2 combines with J gene TRBJ2-3; D might be TRBD2 (6 bases). Germline CDR1 and CDR2: SGHAT and FQNNGV. The CDR3 consists of 16 residues. Trimming took 2 bases from V and 4 from J, leaving 16 bases between them.

The genes are TRBV7-9 and TRBJ2-1; TRBD1 agrees at 9 bases. The CDR3 is 16 residues long. Germline-derived CDR1 and CDR2 are SEHNR and FQNEAQ (reference sequence). Losses at the gene ends were 4 bases for V and 8 bases for J; bases not matched to a gene: 12. The DNA for the CDR3 is TGTGCCAGCAGCTCGTTAACAGGGGGCAGGATTTATGAGCAGTTCTTC. This codes for CASSSLTGGRIYEQFF.

The genes are TRBV5-4 and TRBJ2-7, with D possibly being TRBD2 (5 bases). Per germline, CDR1 SGHNT and CDR2 YYREEE (reference sequence). Trimming removed 2 bases from V and 0 bases from J, with 6 bases in between. The CDR3 covers 13 residues. The CDR3 is CASSFGISYEQYF. CDR3 sequence (DNA): TGTGCCAGCAGCTTCGGGATCTCCTACGAGCAGTACTTC. The full variable domain, with the rest looked up from reference TRBV5-4 and TRBJ2-7, is ETGVTQSPTHLIKTRGQQVTLRCSSQSGHNTVSWYQQALGQGPQFIFQYYREEENGRGNFPPRFSGLQFPNYSSELNVNALELDDSALYLCASSFGISYEQYFGPGTRLTVT.

To note about this clone: Within the sample, other DNA sequences also encode this same CDR3. V and J are TRBV12-5 and TRBJ1-5; D uncertain. Trimming cost V 6 bases and J 1 base, with 13 bases left between them. CDR1 is LGHNT, CDR2 FRNRAP, per germline. The CDR3 extends over 15 amino acids. The DNA of the CDR3 is TGTGCTAGTGGCCCCGGGCAGAGCAGCAATCAGCCCCAGCATTTT. This translates into CASGPGQSSNQPQHF.

CDR3 coding DNA: TGTGCCACTCAGAGCGGGTCCAGGAGAGTCCCCTACGAGCAGTACTTC. This codes for CATQSGSRRVPYEQYF. The chain uses TRBV30 and TRBJ2-7, with D possibly TRBD2 on 6 matching bases. Germline CDR1 is GTSNPN and CDR2 is SVGIG (reference sequence). Trimming cost V 8 bases and J 2 bases, with 25 bases left between them. The CDR3 is made up of 16 amino acids.

This clone appeared a single time. J is TRBJ2-1 and V is TRBV30; 12 bases are shared with TRBD2. The length of the CDR3 is 17 residues. The germline CDR1 and CDR2 sequences are GTSNPN and SVGIG (reference sequence). Unmatched junction bases numbered 10, after V lost 5 bases and J lost 2 bases. The CDR3 DNA reads as TGTGCCTGGGCAGGACTAGCGGGACGGTACGCCTACAATGAGCAGTTCTTC. It specifies CAWAGLAGRYAYNEQFF.

V and J are TRBV30 and TRBJ1-5, with TRBD1 as a possible D gene (5 bases). The germline V and J ends were trimmed by 1 base and 6 bases, with 10 bases remaining between them. This CDR3 comprises 13 residues. CDR1 GTSNPN and CDR2 SVGIG come from the germline V gene (reference sequence). The CDR3 loop is CAWSGTPSQPQHF. The CDR3 region has the DNA TGTGCCTGGAGTGGGACACCCAGTCAGCCCCAGCATTTT.